Below, 22 T cell receptor beta chains from the same sample are listed, as sequenced in a study of radiotherapy plus CTLA-4 blockade in lung cancer. Sequencing used immunoSEQ multiplex PCR; TCRdb keeps in-frame clones, though not all of them. The table lists over 80,000 clones, more than 75% of them singletons. The material was peripheral blood, obtained from a patient treated with radiotherapy plus ipilimumab. These receptor sequences come from a human donor with non-small cell lung cancer that progressed on radiotherapy plus ipilimumab.

This chain joins TRBV6-1 and TRBJ2-3, with a possible D match to TRBD2 (6 bases). This CDR3 region has 14 residues. V lost 7 bases and J lost 2, with 13 bases in between. Germline V lookup: CDR1 MNHNS, CDR2 SASEGT. This CDR3 reads CASKGLYYTDTQYF. The CDR3 nucleotides read TGTGCCAGCAAAGGACTATACTACACAGATACGCAGTATTTT.

The gene calls are TRBV2 and TRBJ1-5, with 7 bases identical to TRBD1. Unmatched junction bases numbered 9, after V lost 5 bases and J lost 5 bases. CDR3 length: 15 amino acids. CDR1 SNHLY and CDR2 FYNNEI come from the germline V gene. CDR3 residues: CASSPTGPVHQPQHF. CDR3 nucleotides: TGTGCCAGCAGTCCGACAGGGCCTGTTCATCAGCCCCAGCATTTT.

The chain uses TRBV29-1 and TRBJ2-1, with D possibly being TRBD1 (5 bases). CDR1 is SQVTM and CDR2 is ANQGSEA in the germline V gene. Trimming took off 7 bases at V and 9 bases at J, with 13 bases between the two ends. This CDR3 is 11 amino acids long. CDR3 nucleotides: TGCAGCGGCCGGCAGGGTGGTGAGCAGTTCTTC. This encodes CSGRQGGEQFF.

This clone was recorded only once. The CDR3 loop is CASSGQGTSGNTIYF. In DNA, the CDR3 is TGCGCCAGCAGTGGACAGGGAACCTCTGGAAACACCATATATTTT. The chain has TRBV5-1 and TRBJ1-3; 8 positions match TRBD1. V trimming: 5 bases; J trimming: 0 bases; junction bases outside the gene matches: 4. CDR1 is SGHRS and CDR2 is YFSETQ in the germline V gene. CDR3 size: 15 residues.

The table lists this clone with a count of one. This chain uses TRBV30 with TRBJ1-1, with TRBD1 identical over 9 bases. Looked up from germline, CDR1 is GTSNPN and CDR2 is SVGIG (reference sequence). Unmatched junction bases numbered 8, after V lost 3 bases and J lost 3 bases. The CDR3 spans 15 residues. CDR3 DNA sequence: TGTGCCTGGAGGGATCGGACAGGGGCCTACACTGAAGCTTTCTTT. Translation gives CAWRDRTGAYTEAFF.

The J gene is TRBJ1-2, the V gene TRBV7-2; TRBD1 might be the D (5 bases). V was cut by 2 bases and J by 6 bases, with 7 bases left in between. The CDR3 sequence is 12 residues long. Looked up from germline, CDR1 is SGHTA and CDR2 is FQGNSA. CDR3 coding DNA: TGTGCCAGCAGCTTACTAGGGGATGGCTACACCTTC. Its protein is CASSLLGDGYTF.

The rearrangement uses TRBV6-5 and TRBJ2-5, with 10 bases fitting TRBD2. The V and J ends lost 2 bases and 0 bases, in that order; junction bases with no gene match: 3. This CDR3 spans 16 amino acids. CDR1 is MNHEY, CDR2 SVGAGI, per germline. The CDR3 reads CASSYGGLAHQETQYF. The CDR3 DNA reads TGTGCCAGCAGTTACGGGGGACTAGCGCACCAAGAGACCCAGTACTTC.

The rearrangement uses TRBV2 and TRBJ2-3; D possibly matches TRBD1 or TRBD2 (6 bases each). Trimming took 5 bases from V and 2 from J, leaving 17 bases between them. The CDR3 loop spans 16 amino acids. Looked up from germline, CDR1 is SNHLY and CDR2 is FYNNEI. This chain's CDR3 is CASSIGGGPLTDTQYF. The CDR3 nucleotides read TGTGCCAGCAGTATAGGAGGGGGGCCCCTCACAGATACGCAGTATTTT.

This rearrangement joins TRBV19 to TRBJ2-1; 12 bases align to TRBD2. The CDR3 has 16 residues. The junction had 1 base not matched to a gene; V was cut back by 0 bases and J by 4 bases. Germline V lookup: CDR1 LNHDA, CDR2 SQIVND (reference sequence). CDR3 sequence (DNA): TGTGCCAGTAGTATAGATACTAGCGGGGGGTACAATGAGCAGTTCTTC. Encoded protein: CASSIDTSGGYNEQFF.

The table lists this clone with a few counts. J is TRBJ1-3 and V is TRBV4-1; 9 bases align to TRBD1. The trim removed 6 bases at V and 8 bases at J, leaving 11 bases unmatched. The CDR3 length is 15 residues. The germline V gene encodes CDR1 MGHRA and CDR2 YSYEKL. The CDR3 sequence: CASRAKGQGRHTIYF. CDR3 nucleotides: TGCGCCAGCAGAGCCAAGGGACAGGGTAGACACACCATATATTTT.

For this clone: Other DNA sequences in the sample encode the same CDR3. The chain recombines TRBV4-3 with TRBJ2-2; D gene uncertain. Looked up from germline, CDR1 is LGHNA and CDR2 is YSLEER. The CDR3 extends over 12 amino acids. Trimming shortened V by 0 bases and J by 6 bases, and 2 bases separated the two germline ends. CDR3 sequence: CASSQDPGELFF. The CDR3 nucleotides are TGCGCCAGCAGCCAAGATCCCGGGGAGCTGTTTTTT.

This rearrangement joins TRBV5-1 to TRBJ2-3, with TRBD1 identical over 10 bases. Germline V CDR1 and CDR2: SGHRS, YFSETQ. This CDR3 region has 15 residues. V was pared by 0 bases and J by 6 bases, with 4 bases of the junction left unmatched. The CDR3 bases are TGCGCCAGCAGCTTGGTTGGGGACAGGGGTGATACGCAGTATTTT. Its translation: CASSLVGDRGDTQYF.

V and J are TRBV7-2 and TRBJ2-5; D gene uncertain. This CDR3 comprises 13 residues. The germline gives CDR1 SGHTA, CDR2 FQGNSA. The germline V and J ends were trimmed by 7 bases and 1 base, with 10 bases remaining between them. DNA for the CDR3: TGTGCCAGCACCGGAGTACTCCAAGAGACCCAGTACTTC. As protein: CASTGVLQETQYF. Full variable domain (missing parts from reference TRBV7-2 and TRBJ2-5): GAGVSQSPSNKVTEKGKDVELRCDPISGHTALYWYRQSLGQGLEFLIYFQGNSAPDKSGLPSDRFSAERTGGSVSTLTIQRTQQEDSAVYLCASTGVLQETQYFGPGTRLLVL.

The V and J genes are TRBV18 and TRBJ1-1; 8 positions match TRBD1. CDR1 and CDR2 from the germline V gene are KGHSH and LQKENI. The CDR3 sequence is 15 residues long. V trimming: 4 bases; J trimming: 0 bases; junction bases outside the gene matches: 4. The CDR3 region has the DNA TGTGCCAGCTCACGACCAGGGGGCGTGAACACTGAAGCTTTCTTT. Amino acids: CASSRPGGVNTEAFF.

The V and J genes are TRBV6-1 and TRBJ2-3; D assignment may be TRBD1 or TRBD2 (5 bases each). The V end lost 2 bases, the J end lost 0 bases, and 12 bases lay between the germline ends. The V gene's germline CDR1 is MNHNS and CDR2 SASEGT. The CDR3 spans 16 residues. CDR3 coding DNA: TGTGCCAGCAGTGAAACCGGGACCACTAGCACAGATACGCAGTATTTT. Residues: CASSETGTTSTDTQYF.

The V gene is TRBV5-1, the J gene TRBJ2-5, with 8 nucleotides matching TRBD2. The germline V gene has CDR1 SGHRS and CDR2 YFSETQ. After removal of 1 base from V and 3 bases from J, the junction contained 5 bases not matched to a gene. CDR3 length: 15 amino acids. Written as DNA, the CDR3 is TGCGCCAGCAGCTTGTTCCCGGGACTAGAAGAGACCCAGTACTTC. Translating it yields CASSLFPGLEETQYF. The full variable domain, in which reference TRBV5-1 and TRBJ2-5 provide the parts outside the CDR3, is KAGVTQTPRYLIKTRGQQVTLSCSPISGHRSVSWYQQTPGQGLQFLFEYFSETQRNKGNFPGRFSGRQFSNSRSEMNVSTLELGDSALYLCASSLFPGLEETQYFGPGTRLLVL.

The chain employs TRBV4-1 and TRBJ2-7; a possible D gene is TRBD2 (5 bases). The CDR3 runs 14 residues. V lost 0 bases to trimming and J lost 1 base, with 7 bases between them. The germline CDR1 and CDR2 sequences are MGHRA and YSYEKL. The CDR3 nucleotides are TGCGCCAGCAGCCAAGAAGGGAGTTCCTACGAGCAGTACTTC. This sequence encodes CASSQEGSSYEQYF.

A single count supports this clone. This chain uses TRBV5-4 with TRBJ1-5; 7 bases map to TRBD1. Germline V CDR1 and CDR2: SGHNT, YYREEE (reference sequence). The J segment lost 3 bases and the V segment lost 0 bases, leaving 6 bases of the junction unmatched. This CDR3 has 16 amino acids. The CDR3 sequence is CASSLGGTAHNQPQHF. Here the CDR3 DNA reads TGTGCCAGCAGCTTGGGGGGGACAGCTCACAATCAGCCCCAGCATTTT.

This chain links TRBV19 with TRBJ2-3; no clear D. The V gene's germline CDR1 is LNHDA and CDR2 SQIVND (reference sequence). The CDR3 has 15 amino acids. With 3 bases removed from V and 0 bases from J, the gap between germline ends came to 10 bases. CDR3 coding DNA: TGTGCCAGTAGTATGGTGGGAACTAGCACAGATACGCAGTATTTT. Encoded protein: CASSMVGTSTDTQYF.

V usage is TRBV7-8 and J usage is TRBJ1-5, with no clear D. V dropped 1 base and J dropped 5 bases, with 21 bases sitting between them. This CDR3 is built from 18 residues. Germline CDR1 is SGHVS and CDR2 is FQNEAQ. In DNA form, the CDR3 reads TGTGCCAGCAGCTTAGACGAGCAACCTGTCAGGTTGGATCAGCCCCAGCATTTT. Amino acid sequence: CASSLDEQPVRLDQPQHF.

The chain is built from TRBV6-5 and TRBJ2-3; 7 bases match TRBD1. The CDR3 covers 15 residues. Germline CDR1 MNHEY, CDR2 SVGAGI. J was trimmed by 4 bases and V by 6 bases; bases with no gene match: 10. DNA of the CDR3: TGTGCCAGCAGCCCCGACAGGGCTCACTCAGATACGCAGTATTTT. This codes for CASSPDRAHSDTQYF.

J is TRBJ2-5 and V is TRBV5-4; no definite D call. The CDR3 loop spans 13 amino acids. Germline V gene lookup returns CDR1 SGHNT and CDR2 YYREEE (reference sequence). The V gene lost 4 bases and the J gene lost 2 bases, with 9 bases spanning the gap. The CDR3 protein is CASSPGPQETQYF. The CDR3 nucleotides are TGTGCCAGCAGCCCCGGGCCGCAAGAGACCCAGTACTTC.